This TCR beta chain comes out of a study of T cells in Graves' hyperthyroidism and ophthalmopathy. Turning to the study itself: Peripheral blood samples were taken at initial diagnosis, prior to any treatment. Broader study findings: Blood shared most expanded thyroid clonotypes above 0.001. Ophthalmopathy was separated from stable hyperthyroidism by a 13 V-J model.

From RNA transcripts, TCR beta CDR3 regions were amplified. Researchers ran a first-round RT-PCR on the TCR CDR3 using the HTBI primer set. MiXCR, run by TCRdb on the multiplex PCR reads, gives a single entry per CDR3 protein. Among hundreds of thousands of distinct CDR3 sequences, just under 20% were seen once, and the ten largest hold roughly 50%. Of note for this clonotype: What it binds is unknown.

The CDR3 sequence is 18 residues long. V dropped 2 bases and J dropped 5; count of bases not matched to a gene: 11. Germline CDR1 reads LGHNT; CDR2 reads FRNRAP. Criteria for exclusion of patients were uncontrolled infection, other autoimmune disease, pregnancy or lactation. V and J are TRBV12-5 and TRBJ2-1, with 11 positions matching TRBD1. Sequencing was done on a sample of blood. This TCR derives from a man aged 35 to 55 with Graves' ophthalmopathy. The CDR3 sequence is CASGLSRGQGAENNEQFF. The CDR3 nucleotides are TGTGCTAGTGGTTTGTCCCGAGGACAGGGGGCGGAGAACAATGAGCAGTTCTTC.